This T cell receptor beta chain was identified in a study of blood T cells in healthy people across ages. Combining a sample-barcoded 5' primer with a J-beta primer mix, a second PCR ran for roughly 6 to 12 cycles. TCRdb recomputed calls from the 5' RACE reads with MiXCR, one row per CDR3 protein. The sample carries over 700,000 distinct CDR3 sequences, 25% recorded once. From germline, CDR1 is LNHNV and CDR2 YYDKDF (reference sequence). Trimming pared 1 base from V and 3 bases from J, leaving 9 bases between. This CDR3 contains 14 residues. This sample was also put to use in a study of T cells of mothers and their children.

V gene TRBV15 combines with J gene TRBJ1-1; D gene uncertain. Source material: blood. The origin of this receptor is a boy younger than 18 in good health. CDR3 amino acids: CATSRALRDTEAFF. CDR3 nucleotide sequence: TGTGCCACCAGCAGAGCCCTTAGAGACACTGAAGCTTTCTTT.